These T cell receptor beta chains were read from a single sample in a study of CD8 T cells in ankylosing spondylitis. TCRdb reprocessed the 5' RACE reads with MiXCR, giving one entry per CDR3 protein. In the table there are 150,000 to 200,000 distinct CDR3 sequences, under 15% of which are singletons. What was sequenced was blood, either unsorted or a sorted T cell fraction (not recorded which). The receptors here all came from a female donor with ankylosing spondylitis or in good health (not recorded which). Each CDR3 is given without its conserved first and last residue.

v_call	cdr3_aa
TRBV7-2	ASSSRLGGNYGYT
TRBV28	ASSTGTGANVLT
TRBV4-3	ASSLSWDRTGELF
TRBV11-3	ASSLDGQGWIYNEQF
TRBV4-2	ASSQPNQGGNTEAF
TRBV28	ASRRPGLAGNTGELF
TRBV18	ASTGLGQETYEQY
TRBV4-3	ASSQDPSAYNEQF
TRBV20-1	SASLGRSYGYT
TRBV5-1	ASSSTGDPEAF
TRBV3-1	ASSQDAGELF
TRBV7-9	ASSLAGIYEQY
TRBV12-3/TRBV12-4	ASSLYGNTEAF
TRBV7-2	ASSLGVLNQPQH
TRBV20-1	SAPKGGAGPEQF
TRBV2	AIRQGTMIAPNYGYT
TRBV7-2	ASSASLSYNEQF
TRBV7-2	ASSFGLSGGNEQF
TRBV27	ASSFNWGSNEKLF
TRBV19	ASRLPGQHSNYGYT
TRBV7-9	ASSFVGLSYNEQF
TRBV12-3/TRBV12-4	ASSSRAQPQH
TRBV20-1	SAGLAGGPLTTEQY
TRBV6-5	ASSYPETGTGAGELF
TRBV30	AWSWSTDTQY
TRBV28	ASSLAGTKYNEQF
TRBV7-2	ASSLYEETQY
TRBV9	ASSVVGSGTGELF
TRBV5-5	ASSSSEDGELF
TRBV30	AWRDRESPLH
TRBV5-5	ASSFALNSNQPQY
TRBV12-3/TRBV12-4	ASSRRNSGQPQH
TRBV25-1	ASKGGSNQPQH
TRBV5-1	ASSLVVGASYNEQF
TRBV6-5	ASSNNYEQY
TRBV7-9	ASSLVAGSLEQY
TRBV6-4	ASSDFRDRDT
TRBV28	ASSRTGVAYNEQF
TRBV10-3	AISAGPRSSYEQY
TRBV2	AGTSGGGNQY
TRBV28	ASYSGVLGRELF
TRBV7-8	ASSLAHGAREQY
TRBV27	ASSFSWTGGPTEAF
TRBV5-1	ASSSYRQGGNTEAF
TRBV20-1	SASQTNQPQH
TRBV5-1	ASSIRTGTSGANVLT
TRBV5-1	ASSLGRTKETQY
TRBV5-1	ASSPDREVQF
TRBV2	ARRGLPGDSPLH
TRBV20-1	SARDQKIMNTEAF
TRBV12-3/TRBV12-4	ASSLNQPQH